The source of this T cell receptor (beta chain) is a study of blood T cell repertoires in COVID-19. Profiling relied on immunoSEQ multiplex PCR, and the TCRdb table lists in-frame clones only, not all of them. Found here are 220,000 or so clones, approximately 84% of them singletons; the top ten hold around 3%. Between the trimmed V and J ends, which lost 4 bases and 0 bases, there was a span of 13 bases. This CDR3 has 16 amino acids. The germline V gene has CDR1 LGHNA and CDR2 YNFKEQ. The clonotype originates from a man between 45 and 60 years old who had recovered from COVID-19. Source material: peripheral blood. The genes are TRBV4-2 and TRBJ2-1; tentative D call: TRBD2 (5 bases). The CDR3, as DNA: TGTGCCAGCAGCCGAGAAGCGGCCAACTCCTACAATGAGCAGTTCTTC. Translated, it gives CASSREAANSYNEQFF.